This T cell receptor (beta chain) derives from a study of cytomegalovirus exposure and HLA in healthy donors. General study findings and limits: With high specificity and sensitivity, the classifier reportedly diagnosed cytomegalovirus status. Cytomegalovirus-associated status was assigned to 150 to 200 TCR beta chains.

A word on this clone: Its target is not known.

Donors came from a validation cohort of 90 to 150 subjects, distinct from the first 666-subject cohort. This table comes from immunoSEQ multiplex PCR, and its TCRdb copy is limited to in-frame clones, with some not included. The sample comprises some 150,000 clones, roughly nine tenths of which are singletons, and around 9% rests with the top ten. This clonotype was sampled from a woman aged 18 to 35 in good health and CMV-seropositive. The specimen sequenced was PBMCs.

The CDR3 nucleotides are TGTGCCAGCAGTGAAGCGGGACACCTCGAAACAGATACGCAGTATTTT. Amino acids: CASSEAGHLETDTQYF. This rearrangement joins TRBV6-1 to TRBJ2-3; TRBD1 is a possible D gene (6 bases). Between the trimmed V and J ends, which lost 0 bases and 3 bases, there was a span of 13 bases. CDR1 and CDR2 from the germline V gene are MNHNS and SASEGT. The CDR3 has 16 residues.